These 3 T cell receptor beta chains were all obtained from the same sample, sequenced in a study of T cell responses to AZD1222 COVID-19 vaccine. The table came from immunoSEQ multiplex PCR; TCRdb's copy has only in-frame clones and leaves some out. The sample lists 100,000 to 120,000 clones; around 93% were seen once. Sequences were derived from peripheral blood, sampled 28 days after the second AZD1222 dose. Receptors were obtained from an adult who received the AZD1222 COVID-19 vaccine.

This clone was detected once. The chain uses TRBV6-5 and TRBJ2-7; the D call may be TRBD1 or TRBD2 (5 bases each). Germline lookup yields CDR1 MNHEY and CDR2 SVGAGI. The germline V and J ends were trimmed by 0 bases and 5 bases, with 8 bases remaining between them. The CDR3 is 13 amino acids. The CDR3 nucleotides read TGTGCCAGCAGTTACTCATGGGGGAACGAGCAGTACTTC. It yields the protein CASSYSWGNEQYF.

The gene calls are TRBV5-6 and TRBJ2-3; TRBD2 is a possible D gene (6 bases). Germline loops: CDR1 SGHDT, CDR2 YYEEEE. The CDR3 covers 15 residues. Trimming shortened V by 4 bases and J by 1 base, and 13 bases separated the two germline ends. For the CDR3, the DNA is TGTGCCAGCAGCAAACGGACTATCGGCACAGATACGCAGTATTTT. Amino acids: CASSKRTIGTDTQYF.

V gene TRBV6-5 combines with J gene TRBJ1-2, with D unresolved. The V end was cut by 5 bases, the J end by 3 bases, with 10 bases between. Germline V lookup: CDR1 MNHEY, CDR2 SVGAGI. This CDR3 is built from 13 residues. The CDR3 region is CASSQSWDYGYTF. The DNA for the CDR3 is TGTGCCAGCAGTCAGAGCTGGGACTATGGCTACACCTTC.